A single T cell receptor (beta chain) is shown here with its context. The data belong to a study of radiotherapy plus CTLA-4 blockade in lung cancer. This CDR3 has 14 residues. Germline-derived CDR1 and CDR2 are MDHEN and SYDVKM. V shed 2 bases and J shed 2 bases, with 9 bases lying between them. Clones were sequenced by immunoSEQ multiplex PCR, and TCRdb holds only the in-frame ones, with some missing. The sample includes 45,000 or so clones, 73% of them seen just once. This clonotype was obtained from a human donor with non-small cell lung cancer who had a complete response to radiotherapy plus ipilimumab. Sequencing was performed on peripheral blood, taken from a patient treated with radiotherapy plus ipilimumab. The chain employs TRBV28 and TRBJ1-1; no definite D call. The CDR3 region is CASSLGRTNTEAFF. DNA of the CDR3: TGTGCCAGCAGTTTAGGCAGGACTAACACTGAAGCTTTCTTT.